These T cell receptor beta chains were read from a single sample in a study of OX40 agonist ivuxolimab in advanced cancers. Data came from immunoSEQ multiplex PCR; TCRdb stores just in-frame clones and leaves some out. This sample has tens of thousands of clones, with around nine tenths found just once. The material sequenced was CD4+ or CD8+ T cells sorted from blood, taken in a trial of the OX40 agonist ivuxolimab. Receptor source: an adult with an advanced solid tumor such as melanoma, head and neck, liver or kidney cancer. Each CDR3 is given with its conserved first and last residue. D genes are given only for firm matches. Clone size, where shown, is once, few, many, or a class for clones that have expanded.

v_gene	d_gene	abundance	j_gene	CDR3nt	CDR3aa
TRBV28	NA	NA	TRBJ1-5	TGTGCCAGCAGTTCCCCGGGAGGCAATCAGCCCCAGCATTTT	CASSSPGGNQPQHF
TRBV7-9	TRBD2	once	TRBJ2-5	TGTGCCAGCAGCCCACCCGGGAGGGGTTCGGGGGAGACCCAGTACTTC	CASSPPGRGSGETQYF
TRBV5-1	NA	NA	TRBJ2-7	TGCGCCAGCTCGATCGGGTCGACAGCTTACGAGCAGTACTTC	CASSIGSTAYEQYF
TRBV7-2	NA	NA	TRBJ2-5	TGTGCCAGCAGCCCCCAGGCGGGACCGTCGGAGACCCAGTACTTC	CASSPQAGPSETQYF
TRBV2	NA	NA	TRBJ1-5	TGTGCCAGCAGTTTACAGGGTTCTAGCAATCAGCCCCAGCATTTT	CASSLQGSSNQPQHF
TRBV4-2	TRBD2	few	TRBJ2-2	TGTGCCAGCAGCCAAGCTCTCCAGCGGGGCACCGGGGAGCTGTTTTTT	CASSQALQRGTGELFF
TRBV18	TRBD2	NA	TRBJ2-2	TGTGCCAGCTCACCTGTCGAACTAGCGGGAGTCGGAACCGGGGAGCTGTTTTTT	CASSPVELAGVGTGELFF
TRBV5-6	NA	few	TRBJ2-2	TGTGCCAGCAGCTTGGGAGATTACGGGGAGCTGTTTTTT	CASSLGDYGELFF
TRBV7-9	TRBD1	NA	TRBJ1-4	TGTGCCAGCAGACCGGACAGGGCGAATGAAAAACTGTTTTTT	CASRPDRANEKLFF
TRBV14	TRBD2	NA	TRBJ2-2	TGTGCCAGCAGTCAGATCGGGAGGGCCTCGGGCACCGGGGAGCTGTTTTTT	CASSQIGRASGTGELFF
TRBV7-9	TRBD2	NA	TRBJ2-2	TGTGCCAGCAGCTTAGGGGTACTAGCGGGAGATACCGGGGAGCTGTTTTTT	CASSLGVLAGDTGELFF
TRBV9	TRBD1	NA	TRBJ1-1	TGTGCCAGCAGCAGGGGACAGCAGAACACTGAAGCTTTCTTT	CASSRGQQNTEAFF
TRBV6-1	TRBD2	NA	TRBJ2-5	TGTGCCAGCAAAACTAGCGGGGCCCAAGAGACCCAGTACTTC	CASKTSGAQETQYF
TRBV25-1	TRBD1	NA	TRBJ2-5	TGTGCCAGCAGTGAGGTGGGACAGGGCAGGGAGACCCAGTACTTC	CASSEVGQGRETQYF
TRBV5-1	TRBD2	NA	TRBJ2-1	TGCGCCAGCAGCTGGCGACTAGCGGGAGGGAAGTACAATGAGCAGTTCTTC	CASSWRLAGGKYNEQFF
TRBV4-3	TRBD2	once	TRBJ2-1	TGCGCCAGCAGCCAAGGTCCTTCGGGAGGGCTCAATGAGCAGTTCTTC	CASSQGPSGGLNEQFF
TRBV14	NA	NA	TRBJ1-6	TGTGCCAGCAGCCGGGGGGGGAATTCACCCCTCCACTTT	CASSRGGNSPLHF
TRBV30	TRBD1	NA	TRBJ2-7	TGTGCCTGGAGTAAGGGACAGGGGGCCTACGAGCAGTACTTC	CAWSKGQGAYEQYF
TRBV11-2	NA	NA	TRBJ2-5	TGTGCCAGCAGCTTAGGGGTGGCGGGAACTACTCAAGAGACCCAGTACTTC	CASSLGVAGTTQETQYF
TRBV5-6	NA	NA	TRBJ2-1	TGTGCCAGCAGCCGGGAGAGGCGGAATGAGCAGTTCTTC	CASSRERRNEQFF
TRBV2	NA	NA	TRBJ1-4	TGTGCCAGCAGTGCAGCCGAGGGGCAGGGTGAAAAACTGTTTTTT	CASSAAEGQGEKLFF
TRBV2	NA	NA	TRBJ2-7	TGTGCCAGCACGAACGGGGGCCCCTACGAGCAGTACTTC	CASTNGGPYEQYF
TRBV19	TRBD2	few	TRBJ2-7	TGTGCCAGTAGTGTGACTAGCGGGGGTGAGCAGTACTTC	CASSVTSGGEQYF
TRBV5-1	NA	NA	TRBJ2-3	TGCGCCAGCAGCTTGGATGGACAGTCCTTAGGTACGCAGTATTTT	CASSLDGQSLGTQYF
TRBV10-3	NA	NA	TRBJ2-3	TGTGCCATCAGCGCTCAGGACAGCAACACAGATACGCAGTATTTT	CAISAQDSNTDTQYF
TRBV9	TRBD1	NA	TRBJ1-1	TGTGCCAGCAGCCTAGGACAGGGCGCGGGCACTGAAGCTTTCTTT	CASSLGQGAGTEAFF
TRBV4-1	TRBD2	NA	TRBJ2-7	TGCGCCAGCAGCCAAGAATATGGTCGGGGGCTAGCGGGGACCTACGAGCAGTACTTC	CASSQEYGRGLAGTYEQYF
TRBV7-6	NA	NA	TRBJ2-2	TGTGCCAGCAGCTTTTCGGACAGTCACACCGGGGAGCTGTTTTTT	CASSFSDSHTGELFF
TRBV5-5	TRBD2	NA	TRBJ2-2	TGTGCCAGCAGCTTCCCGGGACTACCGAACACCGGGGAGCTGTTTTTT	CASSFPGLPNTGELFF
TRBV6-7	TRBD2	NA	TRBJ2-5	TGTGCCAGCATTAGATTTTCCGGACAGCGGGGGAAGACCCAGTACTTC	CASIRFSGQRGKTQYF
TRBV19	TRBD1	once	TRBJ2-6	TGTGCCAGTATCCTGACACCGGGACAGGGGATTTCTGGGGCCAACGTCCTGACTTTC	CASILTPGQGISGANVLTF
TRBV7-9	NA	once	TRBJ2-7	TGTGCCAGCAGCTTCGTCTCTGAGCAGTACTTC	CASSFVSEQYF
TRBV18	TRBD1	NA	TRBJ2-2	TGTGCCAGCTCACCATGGGAGACAGGGACCACCGGGGAGCTGTTTTTT	CASSPWETGTTGELFF
TRBV5-1	TRBD2	NA	TRBJ2-2	TGCGCCAGCAGCTTGGCCGTAGTAGCGGGAGGTTGGACCGGGGAGCTGTTTTTT	CASSLAVVAGGWTGELFF
TRBV30	NA	NA	TRBJ2-5	TGTGCCTGGAGTGGTATGTATGCCGTTGCGGGACAAGAGACCCAGTACTTC	CAWSGMYAVAGQETQYF
TRBV15	TRBD1	NA	TRBJ2-5	TGTGCCACCCGACAGGGCCCTCAAGAGACCCAGTACTTC	CATRQGPQETQYF
TRBV28	NA	NA	TRBJ1-1	TGTGCCAGCAGCCTAGGGGGGGCAGGGAAGGTTGAAGCTTTCTTT	CASSLGGAGKVEAFF
TRBV5-4	TRBD1	NA	TRBJ1-1	TGTGCCAGCAGCCGGGGGGACAGTCGAAGGGCTTTCTTT	CASSRGDSRRAFF
TRBV7-7	NA	NA	TRBJ1-3	TGTGCCAGCAGCTTAGCGGCGGGGCCTGGAAACACCATATATTTT	CASSLAAGPGNTIYF
TRBV19	TRBD1	NA	TRBJ2-7	TGTGCCAGTAGTACCGGGACAGCGAACTGGGAGCAGTACTTC	CASSTGTANWEQYF
TRBV29-1	NA	NA	TRBJ2-7	TGCAGCGTTTTGGGGATGCGACAAAAGACCTACGAGCAGTACTTC	CSVLGMRQKTYEQYF
TRBV5-1	NA	NA	TRBJ2-3	TGCGCCAGCAGCTACATAACAGGGCCGGCCGCCGGTACGCAGTATTTT	CASSYITGPAAGTQYF
TRBV6-5	TRBD2	NA	TRBJ2-1	TGTGCCAGCAGTTACTCGGGAGGGCGTTGGGATGAGCAGTTCTTC	CASSYSGGRWDEQFF
TRBV9	TRBD2	once	TRBJ2-1	TGTGCCAGCAGCGTAGCTACCCGGACTAGCGGGAGCTACGGCTCCTACAATGAGCAGTTCTTC	CASSVATRTSGSYGSYNEQFF
TRBV7-9	TRBD2	NA	TRBJ2-2	TGTGCCAGCAGCTCCAGCGGGAGGGCGAACACCGGGGAGCTGTTTTTT	CASSSSGRANTGELFF
TRBV7-2	NA	once	TRBJ2-3	TGTGCCAGCAGCTCCCCAGGGAAGACAGATACGCAGTATTTT	CASSSPGKTDTQYF
TRBV7-9	NA	few	TRBJ1-1	TGTGCCAGCAGCTTTGGAGACACTGAAGCTTTCTTT	CASSFGDTEAFF
TRBV7-9	NA	NA	TRBJ2-3	TGTGCCAGCAGCCCCCAGGGTCCAGATACGCAGTATTTT	CASSPQGPDTQYF
TRBV19	TRBD1	NA	TRBJ2-7	TGTGCCAGTAGGAAGGACAGGGGGCGGATGTACGAGCAGTACTTC	CASRKDRGRMYEQYF
TRBV29-1	NA	once	TRBJ2-1	TGCAGCGTCGCTAGAGTAGGGGGTGAGCAGTTCTTC	CSVARVGGEQFF
TRBV7-8	NA	NA	TRBJ2-1	TGTGCCAGCAGCGTCGTCCGGACCCGGGACACAACATACAATGAGCAGTTCTTC	CASSVVRTRDTTYNEQFF
TRBV2	NA	NA	TRBJ1-2	TGTGCCAGCAGAGGGCAGGTGGATTACTATGGCTACACCTTC	CASRGQVDYYGYTF
TRBV5-5	TRBD2	NA	TRBJ2-5	TGTGCCAGCAGCCGGACTAGCGGGACGGAGACCCAGTACTTC	CASSRTSGTETQYF
TRBV14	TRBD1	NA	TRBJ1-1	TGTGCCAGCAGCCGCGGGGTGTATCTTCAGGGGGAAGGTACTGAAGCTTTCTTT	CASSRGVYLQGEGTEAFF
TRBV6-5	NA	NA	TRBJ1-4	TGTGCCAGCAGTTCTACCGACAGAACCCGAAAACTGTTTTTT	CASSSTDRTRKLFF